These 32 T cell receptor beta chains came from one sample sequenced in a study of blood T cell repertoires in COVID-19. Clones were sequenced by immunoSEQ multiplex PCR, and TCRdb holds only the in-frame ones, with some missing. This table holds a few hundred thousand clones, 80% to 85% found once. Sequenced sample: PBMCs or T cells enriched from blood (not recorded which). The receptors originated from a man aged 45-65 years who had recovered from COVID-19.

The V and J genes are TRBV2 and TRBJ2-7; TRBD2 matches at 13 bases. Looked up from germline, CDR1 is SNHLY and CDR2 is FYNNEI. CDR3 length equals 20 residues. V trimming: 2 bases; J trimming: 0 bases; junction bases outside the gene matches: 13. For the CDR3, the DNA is TGTGCCAGCAGTGAAATGGGCGGACTAGCGGGGGACACAATCTCCTACGAGCAGTACTTC. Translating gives CASSEMGGLAGDTISYEQYF.

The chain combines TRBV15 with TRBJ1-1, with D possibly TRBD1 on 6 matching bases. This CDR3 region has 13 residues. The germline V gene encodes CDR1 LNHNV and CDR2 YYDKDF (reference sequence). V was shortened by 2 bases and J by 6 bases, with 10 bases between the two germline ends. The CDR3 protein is CATSRKQGAEAFF. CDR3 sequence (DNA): TGTGCCACCAGCAGAAAACAGGGTGCTGAAGCTTTCTTT.

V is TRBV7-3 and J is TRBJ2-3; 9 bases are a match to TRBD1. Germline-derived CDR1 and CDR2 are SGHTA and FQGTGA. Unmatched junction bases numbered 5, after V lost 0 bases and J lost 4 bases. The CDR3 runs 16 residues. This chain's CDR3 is CASSLTPTGGSDTQYF. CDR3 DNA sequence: TGTGCCAGCAGCTTAACTCCGACAGGGGGATCAGATACGCAGTATTTT. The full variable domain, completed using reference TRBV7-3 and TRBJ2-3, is GAGVSQTPSNKVTEKGKYVELRCDPISGHTALYWYRQSLGQGPEFLIYFQGTGAADDSGLPNDRFFAVRPEGSVSTLKIQRTERGDSAVYLCASSLTPTGGSDTQYFGPGTRLTVL.

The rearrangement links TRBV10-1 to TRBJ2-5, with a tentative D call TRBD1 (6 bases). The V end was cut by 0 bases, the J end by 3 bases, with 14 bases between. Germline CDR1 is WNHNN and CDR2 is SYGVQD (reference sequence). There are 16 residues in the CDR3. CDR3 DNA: TGCGCCAGCAGTGAGTCAGGGGCAGGGGTCGAAGAGACCCAGTACTTC. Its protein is CASSESGAGVEETQYF.

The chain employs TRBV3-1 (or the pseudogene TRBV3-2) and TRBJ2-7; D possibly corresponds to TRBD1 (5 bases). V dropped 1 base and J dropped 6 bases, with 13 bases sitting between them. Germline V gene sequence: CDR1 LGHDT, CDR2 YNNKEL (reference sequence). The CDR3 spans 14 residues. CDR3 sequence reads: CASSQGLGVVEQYF. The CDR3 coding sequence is TGTGCCAGCAGCCAAGGGCTAGGGGTGGTCGAGCAGTACTTC.

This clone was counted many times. CDR3 amino acids: CASSEARDRGPEAFF. The DNA of the CDR3 is TGTGCCAGCAGTGAAGCGCGGGACAGGGGGCCTGAAGCTTTCTTT. This rearrangement joins TRBV2 to TRBJ1-1, with 12 bases fitting TRBD1. The CDR3 is made up of 15 amino acids. Germline trimming cut 0 bases from V and 6 bases from J; bases unmatched to any gene: 2. Germline-derived CDR1 and CDR2 are SNHLY and FYNNEI.

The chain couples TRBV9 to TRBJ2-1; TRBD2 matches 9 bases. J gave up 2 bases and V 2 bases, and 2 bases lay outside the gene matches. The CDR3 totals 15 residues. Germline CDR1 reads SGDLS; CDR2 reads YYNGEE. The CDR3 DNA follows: TGTGCCAGCAGCGTGTCTAGCGGGACCTACAATGAGCAGTTCTTC. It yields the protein CASSVSSGTYNEQFF.

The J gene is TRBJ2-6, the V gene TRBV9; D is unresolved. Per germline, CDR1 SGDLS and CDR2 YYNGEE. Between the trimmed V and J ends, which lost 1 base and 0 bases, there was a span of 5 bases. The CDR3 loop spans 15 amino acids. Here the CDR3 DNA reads TGTGCCAGCAGCGTACTCCTCTCTGGGGCCAACGTCCTGACTTTC. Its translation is CASSVLLSGANVLTF. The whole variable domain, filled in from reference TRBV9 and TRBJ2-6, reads DSGVTQTPKHLITATGQRVTLRCSPRSGDLSVYWYQQSLDQGLQFLIQYYNGEERAKGNILERFSAQQFPDLHSELNLSSLELGDSALYFCASSVLLSGANVLTFGAGSRLTVL.

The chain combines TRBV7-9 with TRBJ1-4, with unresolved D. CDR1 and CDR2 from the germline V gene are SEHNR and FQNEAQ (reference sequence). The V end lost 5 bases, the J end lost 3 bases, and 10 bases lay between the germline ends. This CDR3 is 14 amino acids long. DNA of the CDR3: TGTGCCAGCAGCCCCGGGTCCCCTAATGAAAAACTGTTTTTT. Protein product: CASSPGSPNEKLFF. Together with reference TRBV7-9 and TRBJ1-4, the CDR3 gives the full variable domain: DTGVSQNPRHKITKRGQNVTFRCDPISEHNRLYWYRQTLGQGPEFLTYFQNEAQLEKSRLLSDRFSAERPKGSFSTLEIQRTEQGDSAMYLCASSPGSPNEKLFFGSGTQLSVL.

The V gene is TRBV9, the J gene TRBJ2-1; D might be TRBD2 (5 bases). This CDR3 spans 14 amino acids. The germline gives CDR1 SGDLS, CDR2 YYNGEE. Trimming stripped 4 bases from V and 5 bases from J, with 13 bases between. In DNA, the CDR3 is TGTGCCAGCAGCTCTAGGACTGGCCACAATGAGCAGTTCTTC. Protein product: CASSSRTGHNEQFF.

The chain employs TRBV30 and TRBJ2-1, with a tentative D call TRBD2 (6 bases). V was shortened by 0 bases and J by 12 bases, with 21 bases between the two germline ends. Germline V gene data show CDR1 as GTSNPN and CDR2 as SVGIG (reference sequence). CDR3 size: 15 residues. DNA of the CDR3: TGTGCCTGGAGTGTTCCCGCTGGGGGGACCAGTCCGCAGTTCTTC. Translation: CAWSVPAGGTSPQFF.

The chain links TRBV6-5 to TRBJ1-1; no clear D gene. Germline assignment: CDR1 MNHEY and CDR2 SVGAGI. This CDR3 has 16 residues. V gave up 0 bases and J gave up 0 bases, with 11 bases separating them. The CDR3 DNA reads TGTGCCAGCAGTTACTCGAGAGGGATACTGAACACTGAAGCTTTCTTT. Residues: CASSYSRGILNTEAFF.

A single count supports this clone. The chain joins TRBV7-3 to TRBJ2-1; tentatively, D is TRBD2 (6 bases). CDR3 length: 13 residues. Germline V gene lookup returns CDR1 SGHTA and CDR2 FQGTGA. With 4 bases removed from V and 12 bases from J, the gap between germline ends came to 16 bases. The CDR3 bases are TGTGCCAGCAGCTCTTCTAGCGAACTACCGCAGTTCTTC. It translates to CASSSSSELPQFF.

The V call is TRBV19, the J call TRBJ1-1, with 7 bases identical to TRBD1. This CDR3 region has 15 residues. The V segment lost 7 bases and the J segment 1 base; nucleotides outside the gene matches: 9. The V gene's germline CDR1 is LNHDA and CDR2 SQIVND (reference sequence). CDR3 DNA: TGTGCCAGTAATATCCCGACAGGGTGGAACACTGAAGCTTTCTTT. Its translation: CASNIPTGWNTEAFF.

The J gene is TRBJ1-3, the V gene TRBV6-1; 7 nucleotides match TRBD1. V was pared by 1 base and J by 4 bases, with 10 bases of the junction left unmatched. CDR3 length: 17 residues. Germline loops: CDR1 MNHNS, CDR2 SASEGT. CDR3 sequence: CASSEERQGLVGNTIYF. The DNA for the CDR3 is TGTGCCAGCAGTGAAGAAAGACAGGGTCTAGTAGGAAACACCATATATTTT.

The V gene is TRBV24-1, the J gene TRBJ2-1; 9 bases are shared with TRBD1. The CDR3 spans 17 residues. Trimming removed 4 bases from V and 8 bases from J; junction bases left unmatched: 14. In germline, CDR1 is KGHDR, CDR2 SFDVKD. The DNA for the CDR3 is TGTGCCACCAGTGACCGTAGTCCCGGGACAGGGTCGGATGAGCAGTTCTTC. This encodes CATSDRSPGTGSDEQFF.

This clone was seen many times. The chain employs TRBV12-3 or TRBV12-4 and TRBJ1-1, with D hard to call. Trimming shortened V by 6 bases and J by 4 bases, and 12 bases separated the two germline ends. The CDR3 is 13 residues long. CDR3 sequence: CASSSYSGTEAFF. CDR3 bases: TGTGCCAGCAGCTCATATAGTGGCACTGAAGCTTTCTTT.

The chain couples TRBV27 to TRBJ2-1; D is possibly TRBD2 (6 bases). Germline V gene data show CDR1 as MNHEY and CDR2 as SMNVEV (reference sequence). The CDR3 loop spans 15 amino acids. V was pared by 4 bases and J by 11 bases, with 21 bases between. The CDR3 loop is CASSSRWEAKNKQFF. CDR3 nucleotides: TGTGCCAGCAGTTCGCGGTGGGAGGCGAAAAACAAGCAGTTCTTC.

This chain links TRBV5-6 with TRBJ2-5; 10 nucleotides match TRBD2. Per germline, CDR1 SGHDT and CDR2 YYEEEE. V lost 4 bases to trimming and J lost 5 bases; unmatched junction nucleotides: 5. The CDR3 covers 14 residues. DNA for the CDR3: TGTGCCAGCAGCCTAGCGGGAGCAAGGGAGACCCAGTACTTC. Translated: CASSLAGARETQYF.

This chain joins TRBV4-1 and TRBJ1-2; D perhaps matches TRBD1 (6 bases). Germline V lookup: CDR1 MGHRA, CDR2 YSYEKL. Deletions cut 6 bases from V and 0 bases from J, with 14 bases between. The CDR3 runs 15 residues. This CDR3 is CASSLGQHANYGYTF. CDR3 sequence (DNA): TGCGCCAGCAGTCTCGGACAGCACGCTAACTATGGCTACACCTTC.

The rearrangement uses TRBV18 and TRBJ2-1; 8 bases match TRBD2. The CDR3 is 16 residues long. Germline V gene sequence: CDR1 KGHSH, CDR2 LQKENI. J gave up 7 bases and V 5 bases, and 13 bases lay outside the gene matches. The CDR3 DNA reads TGTGCCAGCTCAGAGGGGACTAGGTCACTTCCAAATGAGCAGTTCTTC. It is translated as CASSEGTRSLPNEQFF.

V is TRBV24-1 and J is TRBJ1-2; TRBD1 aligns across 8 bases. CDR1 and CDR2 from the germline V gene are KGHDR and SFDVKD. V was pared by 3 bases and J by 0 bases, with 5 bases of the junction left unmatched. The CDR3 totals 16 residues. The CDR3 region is CATSDPQGGTNYGYTF. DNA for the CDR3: TGTGCCACCAGTGATCCACAGGGGGGAACTAACTATGGCTACACCTTC.

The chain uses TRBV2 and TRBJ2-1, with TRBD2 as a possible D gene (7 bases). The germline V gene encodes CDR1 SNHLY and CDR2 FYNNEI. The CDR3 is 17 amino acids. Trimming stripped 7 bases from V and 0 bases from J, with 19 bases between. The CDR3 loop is CASTRAGASGSYNEQFF. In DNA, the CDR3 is TGTGCCAGCACGAGGGCGGGGGCCTCGGGCTCCTACAATGAGCAGTTCTTC.

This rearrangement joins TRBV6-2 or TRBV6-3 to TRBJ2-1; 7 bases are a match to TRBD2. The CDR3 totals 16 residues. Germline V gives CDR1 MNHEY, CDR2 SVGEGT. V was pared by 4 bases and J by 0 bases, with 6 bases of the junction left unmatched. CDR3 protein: CASSSGRGSSYNEQFF. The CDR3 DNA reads TGTGCCAGCAGTTCGGGGCGGGGGAGCTCCTACAATGAGCAGTTCTTC.

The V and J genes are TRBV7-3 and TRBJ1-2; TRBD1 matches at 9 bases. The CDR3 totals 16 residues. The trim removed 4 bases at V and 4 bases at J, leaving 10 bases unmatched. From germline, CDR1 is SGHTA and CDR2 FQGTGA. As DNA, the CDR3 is TGTGCCAGCAGCTCCTCCGGGACAGGGCTGGCCTATGGCTACACCTTC. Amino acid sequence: CASSSSGTGLAYGYTF.

For the CDR3, the DNA is TGTGCCGTATGGATACTAGCGGGTTTCTACAATGAGCAGTTCTTC. Its translation is CAVWILAGFYNEQFF. This chain links TRBV4-2 with TRBJ2-1; 9 bases fit TRBD2. The CDR3 is made up of 15 amino acids. The germline gives CDR1 LGHNA, CDR2 YNFKEQ. V dropped 11 bases and J dropped 3; count of bases not matched to a gene: 11.

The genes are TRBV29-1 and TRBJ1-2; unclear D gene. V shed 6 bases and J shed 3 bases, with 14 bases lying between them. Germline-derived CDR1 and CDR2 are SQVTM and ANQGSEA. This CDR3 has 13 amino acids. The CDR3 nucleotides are TGCAGCGTCGGAAGCGGCGCAGACTATGGCTACACCTTC. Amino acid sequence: CSVGSGADYGYTF.

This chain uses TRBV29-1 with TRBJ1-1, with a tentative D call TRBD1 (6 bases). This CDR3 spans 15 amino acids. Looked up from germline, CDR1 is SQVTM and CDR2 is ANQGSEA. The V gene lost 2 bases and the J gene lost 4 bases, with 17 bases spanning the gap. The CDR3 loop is CSVENGQGTGTEAFF. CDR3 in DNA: TGCAGCGTTGAAAACGGGCAGGGGACCGGCACTGAAGCTTTCTTT.

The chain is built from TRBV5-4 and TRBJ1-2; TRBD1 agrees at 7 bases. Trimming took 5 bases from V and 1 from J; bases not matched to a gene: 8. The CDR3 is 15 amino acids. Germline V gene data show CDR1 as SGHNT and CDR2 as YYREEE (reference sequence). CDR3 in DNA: TGTGCCAGCAGGCCACGGCAGGGGGGTAACTATGGCTACACCTTC. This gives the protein CASRPRQGGNYGYTF. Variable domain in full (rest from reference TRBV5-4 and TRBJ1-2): ETGVTQSPTHLIKTRGQQVTLRCSSQSGHNTVSWYQQALGQGPQFIFQYYREEENGRGNFPPRFSGLQFPNYSSELNVNALELDDSALYLCASRPRQGGNYGYTFGSGTRLTVV.

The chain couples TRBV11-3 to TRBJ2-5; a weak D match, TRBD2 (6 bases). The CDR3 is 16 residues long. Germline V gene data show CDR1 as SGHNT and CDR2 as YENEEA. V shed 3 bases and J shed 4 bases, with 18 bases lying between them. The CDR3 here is CASSLGGNSGGETQYF. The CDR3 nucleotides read TGTGCCAGCAGCTTGGGCGGGAATAGTGGTGGAGAGACCCAGTACTTC.

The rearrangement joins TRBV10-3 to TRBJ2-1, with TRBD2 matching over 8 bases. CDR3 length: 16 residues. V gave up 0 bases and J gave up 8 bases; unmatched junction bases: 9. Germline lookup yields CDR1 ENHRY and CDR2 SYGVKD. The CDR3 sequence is CAISESNQRESYEQFF. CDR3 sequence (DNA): TGTGCCATCAGTGAGTCGAACCAGCGGGAGAGCTATGAGCAGTTCTTC.

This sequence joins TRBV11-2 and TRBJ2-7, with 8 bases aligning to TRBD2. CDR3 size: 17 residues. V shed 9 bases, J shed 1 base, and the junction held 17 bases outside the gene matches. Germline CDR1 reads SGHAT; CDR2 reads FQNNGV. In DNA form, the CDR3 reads TGTGCCAGTCTTCCCGGAAGCGGGGGAGGTAGTTCCTACGAGCAGTACTTC. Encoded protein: CASLPGSGGGSSYEQYF.